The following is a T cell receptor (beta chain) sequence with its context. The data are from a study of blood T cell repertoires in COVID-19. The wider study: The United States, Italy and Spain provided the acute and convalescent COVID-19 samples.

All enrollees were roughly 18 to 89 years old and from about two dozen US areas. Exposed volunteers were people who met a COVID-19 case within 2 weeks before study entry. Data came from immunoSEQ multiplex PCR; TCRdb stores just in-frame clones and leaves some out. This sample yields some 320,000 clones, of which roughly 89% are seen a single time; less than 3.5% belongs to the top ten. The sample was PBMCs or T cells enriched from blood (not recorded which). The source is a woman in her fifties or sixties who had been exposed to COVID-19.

In DNA form, the CDR3 reads TGTGCCAGCAGTTCATTATTTGACCCTCAGGCAGGGCTCGAAACTAATGAAAAACTGTTTTTT. This codes for CASSSLFDPQAGLETNEKLFF. The V gene is TRBV28, the J gene TRBJ1-4, with D possibly matching TRBD1 (5 bases). The CDR3 extends over 21 amino acids. V shed 4 bases and J shed 1 base, with 28 bases lying between them. Germline-derived CDR1 and CDR2 are MDHEN and SYDVKM.